The rows below give T cell receptor beta chains drawn from one sample of a study of blood T cell repertoires in COVID-19. Here immunoSEQ multiplex PCR was the method, and the copy in TCRdb shows in-frame clones only, minus some. The sample shows 100,000 to 150,000 clones, around 74% of them seen only once. The specimen was peripheral blood. Receptors originate from an elderly man with COVID-19, enrolled during active disease. Both conserved end residues are part of each CDR3. The order of the fields is clone size, J gene, V gene, D gene, CDR3 DNA, CDR3 protein. A D gene is named only where the DNA matches it firmly. Size is omitted from some rows. Given values are once, few, many or a class for expanded clones.

clone_size: -; j_call: TRBJ2-5; v_call: TRBV29-1; d_call: -; cdr3_nt: TGCAGCGTTCGCCAGGCCCTACAAGAGACCCAGTACTTC; cdr3_aa: CSVRQALQETQYF
clone_size: -; j_call: TRBJ1-5; v_call: TRBV28; d_call: -; cdr3_nt: TGTGCCAGCAGTTATTCAGGGTTGGATAGCAATCAGCCCCAGCATTTT; cdr3_aa: CASSYSGLDSNQPQHF
clone_size: -; j_call: TRBJ2-3; v_call: TRBV28; d_call: TRBD2; cdr3_nt: TGTGCCAGCGGTTCCGATTGGACTAGGTTGTTTTCAGATACGCAGTATTTT; cdr3_aa: CASGSDWTRLFSDTQYF
clone_size: -; j_call: TRBJ1-4; v_call: TRBV29-1; d_call: -; cdr3_nt: TGCAGCGTCTCGGACAGAACTAATGAAAAACTGTTTTTT; cdr3_aa: CSVSDRTNEKLFF
clone_size: -; j_call: TRBJ2-2; v_call: TRBV5-1; d_call: -; cdr3_nt: TGCGCCAGCAGCCCTTCTCCCAGGGCTAGCGGGGAGCTGTTTTTT; cdr3_aa: CASSPSPRASGELFF
clone_size: -; j_call: TRBJ1-4; v_call: TRBV28; d_call: -; cdr3_nt: TGTGCCAGCAGTTTACGGATGGAGTTAGCTAATGAAAAACTGTTTTTT; cdr3_aa: CASSLRMELANEKLFF
clone_size: -; j_call: TRBJ1-1; v_call: TRBV10-3; d_call: -; cdr3_nt: TGTGCCATCAGCCCCGGGTGGACTGAAGCTTTCTTT; cdr3_aa: CAISPGWTEAFF
clone_size: -; j_call: TRBJ1-2; v_call: TRBV24-1; d_call: TRBD1; cdr3_nt: TGTGCCACCAGTTGGGACAGGATTTATCAAAACTATGGCTACACCTTC; cdr3_aa: CATSWDRIYQNYGYTF
clone_size: -; j_call: TRBJ2-1; v_call: TRBV3-1/TRBV3-2; d_call: TRBD2; cdr3_nt: TGTGCCAGCAGCTCATACGGGACTAGCGGGGACTCCTACAATGAGCAGTTCTTC; cdr3_aa: CASSSYGTSGDSYNEQFF
clone_size: -; j_call: TRBJ2-1; v_call: TRBV30; d_call: -; cdr3_nt: TGTGCCTGGAGTGTACCCCCCCGAGGGTCCTCCTACAATGAGCAGTTCTTC; cdr3_aa: CAWSVPPRGSSYNEQFF
clone_size: -; j_call: TRBJ2-1; v_call: TRBV2; d_call: TRBD2; cdr3_nt: TGTGCCAGCAGTGCGGGGAGGGCCCTCCAGATATACAATGAGCAGTTCTTC; cdr3_aa: CASSAGRALQIYNEQFF
clone_size: -; j_call: TRBJ2-7; v_call: TRBV5-1; d_call: TRBD1; cdr3_nt: TGCGCCAGCAGCGGGGCTGGGACAGGGGGCGGGCAGTACTTC; cdr3_aa: CASSGAGTGGGQYF
clone_size: -; j_call: TRBJ1-1; v_call: TRBV6-5; d_call: -; cdr3_nt: TGTGCCGTTACAGTGGGGGGGACGGTAGGAGAAGCTTTCTTT; cdr3_aa: CAVTVGGTVGEAFF
clone_size: -; j_call: TRBJ1-4; v_call: TRBV5-1; d_call: -; cdr3_nt: TGCGCCAGCAGCTTGGGTCAGGGTGGTGAAAAACTGTTTTTT; cdr3_aa: CASSLGQGGEKLFF
clone_size: -; j_call: TRBJ1-5; v_call: TRBV19; d_call: TRBD1; cdr3_nt: TGTGCCAGTAGTCATCAGGGGGCAGGTCAGCCCCAGCATTTT; cdr3_aa: CASSHQGAGQPQHF
clone_size: -; j_call: TRBJ2-1; v_call: TRBV5-4; d_call: TRBD2; cdr3_nt: TGTGCCAGCAGCAAAATAGCGGGAGGGAGGGATGAGCAGTTCTTC; cdr3_aa: CASSKIAGGRDEQFF
clone_size: -; j_call: TRBJ1-1; v_call: TRBV5-8; d_call: -; cdr3_nt: TGTGCCAGCAGCTTTGCCCCGGGATTGGGGGGAGCTTTCTTT; cdr3_aa: CASSFAPGLGGAFF
clone_size: few; j_call: TRBJ1-5; v_call: TRBV24-1; d_call: -; cdr3_nt: TGTGCCACCAGTGACCCAAACGGACTGAATCAGCCCCAGCATTTT; cdr3_aa: CATSDPNGLNQPQHF
clone_size: -; j_call: TRBJ2-7; v_call: TRBV5-1; d_call: -; cdr3_nt: TGCGCCAGCAGCTTGGTTACGGATGGGTCCGGGGAGCAGTACTTC; cdr3_aa: CASSLVTDGSGEQYF
clone_size: -; j_call: TRBJ2-7; v_call: TRBV3-1/TRBV3-2; d_call: TRBD1; cdr3_nt: TGTGCCAGCAGCCTCCGGACAGGGGCACCCTACGAGCAGTACTTC; cdr3_aa: CASSLRTGAPYEQYF
clone_size: -; j_call: TRBJ1-3; v_call: TRBV5-6; d_call: -; cdr3_nt: TGTGCCAGCAGCTCCTCATGGACAGTGGGGGGAAACACCATATATTTT; cdr3_aa: CASSSSWTVGGNTIYF
clone_size: -; j_call: TRBJ1-2; v_call: TRBV2; d_call: TRBD1; cdr3_nt: TGTGCCAGCAGTGTCCGGACAGGGGTGATCGATGGCTACACCTTC; cdr3_aa: CASSVRTGVIDGYTF
clone_size: -; j_call: TRBJ1-4; v_call: TRBV14; d_call: TRBD1; cdr3_nt: TGTGCCAGCAGTCGACAGGGGGCAAATGAAAAACTGTTTTTT; cdr3_aa: CASSRQGANEKLFF
clone_size: -; j_call: TRBJ2-5; v_call: TRBV2; d_call: -; cdr3_nt: TGTGCCAGCAGTGAGTGGAACAGGATCCAAGAGACCCAGTACTTC; cdr3_aa: CASSEWNRIQETQYF
clone_size: -; j_call: TRBJ2-1; v_call: TRBV7-3; d_call: -; cdr3_nt: TGTGCCAGCAGCTCTGGGGCTAGCGTCTACAATGAGCAGTTCTTC; cdr3_aa: CASSSGASVYNEQFF
clone_size: -; j_call: TRBJ1-4; v_call: TRBV11-2; d_call: -; cdr3_nt: TGTGCCAGCAGCTTTGGAGGGGCAGGTGAAAAACTGTTTTTT; cdr3_aa: CASSFGGAGEKLFF
clone_size: -; j_call: TRBJ2-7; v_call: TRBV18; d_call: TRBD1; cdr3_nt: TGTGCCAGCTCACCAACGGACAGGGGGTACGAGCAGTACTTC; cdr3_aa: CASSPTDRGYEQYF
clone_size: -; j_call: TRBJ2-1; v_call: TRBV6-5; d_call: TRBD1; cdr3_nt: TGTGCCAGCAGGAGAGACAGGGATTACAATGAGCAGTTCTTC; cdr3_aa: CASRRDRDYNEQFF
clone_size: -; j_call: TRBJ2-3; v_call: TRBV7-8; d_call: TRBD1; cdr3_nt: TGTGCCAGCAGCCTGACGACAGGGTCGAGCACAGATACGCAGTATTTT; cdr3_aa: CASSLTTGSSTDTQYF
clone_size: -; j_call: TRBJ2-5; v_call: TRBV28; d_call: -; cdr3_nt: TGTGCCAGCAGTTTATGGAACAGGGTGGCCCAAGAGACCCAGTACTTC; cdr3_aa: CASSLWNRVAQETQYF
clone_size: -; j_call: TRBJ1-5; v_call: TRBV10-3; d_call: TRBD1; cdr3_nt: TGTGCCATCAGTCCGGGACAGGGGGCGAGTCAGCCCCAGCATTTT; cdr3_aa: CAISPGQGASQPQHF